The entry that follows covers one T cell receptor beta chain sequence. RNA extraction and reverse transcription yielded cDNA as sequencing template. The repertoire was sequenced with immunoSEQ multiplex PCR; TCRdb's copy has only in-frame clones and lacks some. The sample holds about 110,000 clones, roughly 60% seen once. In germline, CDR1 is LGHNA, CDR2 YSLEER. CDR3 length equals 14 residues. Between the trimmed V and J ends, which lost 0 bases and 9 bases, there was a span of 14 bases. This specimen comes from a study of CD8+ T cells in alopecia areata. This chain connects TRBV4-3 to TRBJ1-1; D unclear. Sequenced: CD8+ T cells sorted from blood. The sequence was collected from a human donor in good health. This CDR3 reads CASSQDSVPGKAFF. Written as DNA, the CDR3 is TGCGCCAGCAGCCAAGATTCGGTTCCGGGAAAAGCTTTCTTT.